The 29 T cell receptor beta chains given below trace back to one sample, sequenced in a study of regulatory T cells in long-lasting Graves disease (dated by TCRdb to 2020 to 2022). The time point label on this specimen signifies: newly diagnosed GD, antithyroid drugs for less than 3 months. RNA was extracted from PBMCs in TRIzol for both TCR sequencing and RNA sequencing. To prepare the library, multiplex PCR was applied. Sequencer: Illumina HiSeq 4000. TCR beta libraries were built with iRepertoire HTBI primers and Arm-PCR amplification of CDR3 regions. TCRdb reworked the public reads: Q25 trimming with fastp, MiXCR clone assembly, productive beta chains retained. Rows are combined by CDR3 protein, so each entry shows the most common genes and DNA. The sample contains 320,000 or so distinct CDR3 sequences, under 20% of them found a single time. About 36% of the sample lies in the top ten. The source material was peripheral blood mononuclear cells (PBMCs), sampled at new diagnosis, from a patient treated with antithyroid drugs. Receptors were obtained from a female donor with Graves disease.

Many counts were recorded for this clonotype. The chain is built from TRBV27 and TRBJ2-2; D is perhaps TRBD2 (5 bases). Germline V gene lookup returns CDR1 MNHEY and CDR2 SMNVEV (reference sequence). V was cut by 6 bases and J by 5 bases, with 16 bases left in between. The CDR3 extends over 15 amino acids. For the CDR3, the DNA is TGTGCCAGCAGCCCATTCTTCGGGGTAACCGGGGAGCTGTTTTTT. Translation gives CASSPFFGVTGELFF.

At least ten counts were recorded for this clonotype. The chain combines TRBV11-2 with TRBJ2-3; 12 positions match TRBD2. CDR3 length equals 17 residues. The germline V gene encodes CDR1 SGHAT and CDR2 FQNNGV. The trim removed 2 bases at V and 3 bases at J, leaving 6 bases unmatched. The CDR3 nucleotides read TGTGCCAGCAGCTTAACGGCTAGCGGGAGGGCAACAGATACGCAGTATTTT. This codes for CASSLTASGRATDTQYF.

This clonotype was seen at least ten times. This chain links TRBV6-1 with TRBJ1-5; 8 nucleotides line up with TRBD1. The germline V gene has CDR1 MNHNS and CDR2 SASEGT. This CDR3 spans 15 amino acids. Losses at the gene ends were 7 bases for V and 3 bases for J; bases not matched to a gene: 8. CDR3 residues: CASIPRQGNNQPQHF. The CDR3 coding sequence is TGTGCCAGCATTCCGAGACAGGGGAACAATCAGCCCCAGCATTTT.

At least ten counts were recorded for this clonotype. CDR3 nucleotide sequence: TGTGCCAGCTCACCACCTTTGCAGGGAGTGGAGGAGCAGTACTTC. It encodes CASSPPLQGVEEQYF. The genes are TRBV18 and TRBJ2-7, with D tentatively TRBD1 or TRBD2 (5 bases each). CDR3 length: 15 amino acids. The V gene's germline CDR1 is KGHSH and CDR2 LQKENI. Trimming removed 0 bases from V and 7 bases from J, with 16 bases in between.

This clonotype was observed at least ten times. The genes are TRBV2 and TRBJ2-1; D unclear. The CDR3 is 15 amino acids. CDR1 is SNHLY, CDR2 FYNNEI, per germline. V lost 2 bases and J lost 0, with 8 bases in between. DNA of the CDR3: TGTGCCAGCAGTGAAAGTATGCACTCCTACAATGAGCAGTTCTTC. Translation: CASSESMHSYNEQFF.

Points on this clonotype: One base away lies a much larger clone, so this may be a sequencing read error. The chain links TRBV28 to TRBJ1-1; TRBD1 aligns across 7 bases. CDR1 MDHEN and CDR2 SYDVKM come from the germline V gene. There are 12 residues in the CDR3. The CDR3 sequence: CASRGTATEALF. For the CDR3, the DNA is TGTGCCAGCAGAGGGACAGCCACTGAAGCTCTCTTT.

This clonotype has at least ten counts. The V call is TRBV7-2, the J call TRBJ1-1, with D perhaps matching TRBD1 (5 bases). The germline V and J ends were trimmed by 5 bases and 7 bases, with 14 bases remaining between them. In germline, CDR1 is SGHTA, CDR2 FQGNSA. The CDR3 runs 13 residues. For the CDR3, the DNA is TGTGCCAGCAGCCCTAATCAGGGAGGTGAAGCTTTCTTT. The encoded protein is CASSPNQGGEAFF.

This clonotype was seen a handful of times. The chain has TRBV28 and TRBJ2-7; no definite D call. The CDR3 contains 14 residues. V lost 5 bases and J 0 bases, leaving 11 bases between the germline ends. CDR1 and CDR2 from the germline V gene are MDHEN and SYDVKM. CDR3 DNA: TGTGCCAGCAGTCTTGACTCGATCTCCTACGAGCAGTACTTC. Amino acids: CASSLDSISYEQYF.

About this clonotype itself: Relative to the germline gene, one junction end is altered; a read error may explain this. The chain recombines TRBV7-9 with TRBJ2-1, with TRBD2 matching 10 bases. Germline V gene sequence: CDR1 SEHNR, CDR2 FQNEAQ (reference sequence). The CDR3 runs to 12 residues. The CDR3 spells CASSRLAGITNF. As DNA, the CDR3 is TGTGCCAGCAGTCGACTAGCGGGCATAACTAACTTC.

The table lists this clonotype with a few counts. The chain combines TRBV7-9 with TRBJ2-5; D unresolved. The CDR3 totals 14 residues. From germline, CDR1 is SEHNR and CDR2 FQNEAQ (reference sequence). Trimming left V 5 bases short and J 5 bases short, with 15 bases between. The CDR3 protein is CASSLVRVAETQYF. The DNA for the CDR3 is TGTGCCAGCAGCCTAGTACGGGTCGCGGAGACCCAGTACTTC.

This clonotype was observed many times. This sequence joins TRBV7-9 and TRBJ1-4; no clear D gene. V gave up 8 bases and J gave up 4 bases, with 11 bases separating them. CDR3 length equals 13 residues. Germline CDR1 is SEHNR and CDR2 is FQNEAQ (reference sequence). The CDR3 nucleotides are TGTGCCAGCCTCGAGGGCAGTAATGAAAAACTGTTTTTT. The encoded protein is CASLEGSNEKLFF. Full variable domain (missing parts from reference TRBV7-9 and TRBJ1-4): DTGVSQNPRHKITKRGQNVTFRCDPISEHNRLYWYRQTLGQGPEFLTYFQNEAQLEKSRLLSDRFSAERPKGSFSTLEIQRTEQGDSAMYLCASLEGSNEKLFFGSGTQLSVL.

This clonotype has at least ten counts. The gene calls are TRBV15 and TRBJ2-2; 7 positions match TRBD2. The germline CDR1 and CDR2 sequences are LNHNV and YYDKDF (reference sequence). This CDR3 is 16 amino acids long. Trimming took 0 bases from V and 6 from J; bases not matched to a gene: 7. CDR3 protein: CATSRDGGVGSGELFF. The CDR3 DNA sequence: TGTGCCACCAGCAGAGATGGGGGGGTAGGATCCGGGGAGCTGTTTTTT.

This clonotype was recorded at least ten times. The chain employs TRBV7-6 and TRBJ2-2, with D tentatively TRBD1 or TRBD2 (6 bases each). The CDR3 extends over 18 amino acids. Per germline, CDR1 SGHVS and CDR2 FNYEAQ. Trimming shortened V by 0 bases and J by 5 bases, and 19 bases separated the two germline ends. Here the CDR3 reads CASSLAGGPRGGTGELFF. The CDR3, as DNA: TGTGCCAGCAGCTTAGCAGGAGGCCCCAGGGGAGGTACCGGGGAGCTGTTTTTT.

This clonotype has a count of ten or more. The rearrangement uses TRBV30 and TRBJ2-1, with 10 positions matching TRBD2. The CDR3 consists of 14 residues. The germline V gene encodes CDR1 GTSNPN and CDR2 SVGIG (reference sequence). Losses at the gene ends were 5 bases for V and 5 bases for J; bases not matched to a gene: 6. CDR3 bases: TGTGCCTGGGAGGGACTAGCGCTCAACAATGAGCAGTTCTTC. Amino acid sequence: CAWEGLALNNEQFF.

This clonotype was counted many times. In nucleotides, the CDR3 is TGTGCCACCAGTGACGACTACGGCGTGGGGTACGAGACCCAGTACTTC. It yields the protein CATSDDYGVGYETQYF. The chain is built from TRBV24-1 and TRBJ2-5, with TRBD2 as a possible D gene (5 bases). The V gene lost 4 bases and the J gene lost 5 bases, with 19 bases spanning the gap. The length of the CDR3 is 16 residues. The V gene's germline CDR1 is KGHDR and CDR2 SFDVKD.

This clonotype occurred many times. The chain carries TRBV7-2 and TRBJ1-3; tentatively, D is TRBD1 (5 bases). The CDR3 spans 15 residues. The germline gives CDR1 SGHTA, CDR2 FQGNSA. The germline V and J ends were trimmed by 2 bases and 2 bases, with 10 bases remaining between them. As DNA, the CDR3 is TGTGCCAGCAGCTTAAGGGGTCTGGCTGGAAACACCATATATTTT. Protein sequence: CASSLRGLAGNTIYF.

This clonotype has more than one count but fewer than ten. The J gene is TRBJ2-1, the V gene TRBV12-3 or TRBV12-4; no clear D. The CDR3 loop spans 14 amino acids. V was pared by 5 bases and J by 6 bases, with 14 bases between. CDR3 protein: CASSEMGIGNEQFF. The CDR3 DNA is TGTGCCAGCAGTGAGATGGGGATCGGCAATGAGCAGTTCTTC.

CDR3 in amino acids: CASSQDPAVGYEQYF. In DNA, the CDR3 is TGTGCCAGCAGCCAAGATCCAGCGGTGGGGTACGAGCAGTACTTC. The rearrangement joins TRBV14 to TRBJ2-7; D is perhaps TRBD2 (5 bases). The CDR3 covers 15 residues. From germline, CDR1 is SGHDN and CDR2 FVKESK. Trimming pared 0 bases from V and 4 bases from J, leaving 13 bases between.

This clonotype was recorded at least ten times. This chain joins TRBV28 and TRBJ2-1; 8 bases fit TRBD2. Germline lookup yields CDR1 MDHEN and CDR2 SYDVKM. The ends lost 6 bases at V and 1 base at J; junction bases unmatched: 8. This CDR3 region has 16 residues. The CDR3 DNA is TGTGCCAGCAGGACGACTAGCGCAGAATCCTACAATGAGCAGTTCTTC. Its translation: CASRTTSAESYNEQFF.

This clonotype was recorded at least ten times. The V call is TRBV20-1, the J call TRBJ2-3, with unresolved D. The CDR3 totals 15 residues. Germline V gives CDR1 DFQATT, CDR2 SNEGSKA (reference sequence). V lost 0 bases, J lost 2 bases, and 12 bases lay in between. The CDR3 is CSARDPSHPTDTQYF. The DNA for the CDR3 is TGCAGTGCTAGAGATCCGAGCCATCCCACAGATACGCAGTATTTT.

This clonotype was observed at least ten times. This chain joins TRBV2 and TRBJ2-7; 10 positions agree with TRBD2. With V trimmed by 8 bases and J by 6 bases, 10 bases remained unmatched. In germline, CDR1 is SNHLY, CDR2 FYNNEI. This CDR3 spans 14 amino acids. The CDR3 DNA reads TGTGCCAGCTGGCCCAGCGGGAGGGTCAGCGAGCAGTACTTC. Amino acid sequence: CASWPSGRVSEQYF.

This clonotype has just a few counts. J is TRBJ1-1 and V is TRBV20-1, with 8 bases that match TRBD1. The trim removed 0 bases at V and 3 bases at J, leaving 3 bases unmatched. The V gene's germline CDR1 is DFQATT and CDR2 SNEGSKA (reference sequence). This CDR3 has 14 residues. The chain's CDR3 is CSAREVTGDTEAFF. CDR3 DNA: TGCAGTGCTAGAGAGGTGACAGGGGACACTGAAGCTTTCTTT.

The sample holds many counts of this clonotype. This CDR3 is CASSPRLANNEQFF. CDR3 nucleotide sequence: TGTGCCAGCAGTCCCCGGCTAGCCAACAATGAGCAGTTCTTC. V gene TRBV2 combines with J gene TRBJ2-1; a weak D match, TRBD2 (5 bases). The germline CDR1 and CDR2 sequences are SNHLY and FYNNEI. Trimming left V 5 bases short and J 5 bases short, with 13 bases between. The CDR3 has 14 amino acids.

CDR3 DNA sequence: TGTGCCAGCAGTGACGGACCCAATAGCAATCAGCCCCAGCATTTT. It translates to CASSDGPNSNQPQHF. The rearrangement uses TRBV6-1 and TRBJ1-5; D is unresolved. Deletions cut 3 bases from V and 0 bases from J, with 9 bases between. The germline gives CDR1 MNHNS, CDR2 SASEGT. The CDR3 loop spans 15 amino acids.

This clonotype was seen ten or more times. The chain is built from TRBV10-2 and TRBJ2-7; tentatively, D is TRBD2 (6 bases). The CDR3 extends over 14 amino acids. V shed 8 bases and J shed 6 bases, with 20 bases lying between them. CDR1 is WSHSY and CDR2 is SAAADI in the germline V gene. In DNA form, the CDR3 reads TGCGCCAGCGCCGGGGGAGTCCCCCCTGTCGAGCAGTACTTC. It is translated as CASAGGVPPVEQYF.

Comment on this clonotype: A junction boundary mismatches the germline segment, possibly from a read error. This sequence joins TRBV30 and TRBJ2-1; D unclear. The CDR3 runs to 11 residues. Germline V CDR1 and CDR2: GTSNPN, SVGIG (reference sequence). The CDR3: CAWEEYNDQFF. In nucleotides, the CDR3 is TGTGCCTGGGAAGAGTACAATGACCAGTTCTTC.

The sample holds many counts of this clonotype. The CDR3 nucleotides are TGCAGCGTTGCCCAGGCTTCCTACGAGCAGTACTTC. As protein: CSVAQASYEQYF. The chain uses TRBV29-1 and TRBJ2-7; D is ambiguous. The V gene's germline CDR1 is SQVTM and CDR2 ANQGSEA. The V end lost 4 bases, the J end lost 1 base, and 8 bases lay between the germline ends. This CDR3 is built from 12 residues.

The chain is built from TRBV19 and TRBJ2-1; D possibly corresponds to TRBD2 (5 bases). Per germline, CDR1 LNHDA and CDR2 SQIVND (reference sequence). V was pared by 7 bases and J by 2 bases, with 9 bases between. This CDR3 region has 13 residues. CDR3 residues: CASTGSPYNEQFF. The CDR3 DNA reads as TGTGCCAGTACTGGGAGCCCCTACAATGAGCAGTTCTTC.

This clonotype was counted ten times or more. The chain couples TRBV27 to TRBJ2-7; D not resolved. Germline CDR1 and CDR2: MNHEY and SMNVEV (reference sequence). Trimming shortened V by 5 bases and J by 5 bases, and 13 bases separated the two germline ends. The CDR3 sequence is 13 residues long. The CDR3 DNA sequence: TGTGCCAGCAGTCGCACCAGTTTGCACGAGCAGTACTTC. Residues: CASSRTSLHEQYF.